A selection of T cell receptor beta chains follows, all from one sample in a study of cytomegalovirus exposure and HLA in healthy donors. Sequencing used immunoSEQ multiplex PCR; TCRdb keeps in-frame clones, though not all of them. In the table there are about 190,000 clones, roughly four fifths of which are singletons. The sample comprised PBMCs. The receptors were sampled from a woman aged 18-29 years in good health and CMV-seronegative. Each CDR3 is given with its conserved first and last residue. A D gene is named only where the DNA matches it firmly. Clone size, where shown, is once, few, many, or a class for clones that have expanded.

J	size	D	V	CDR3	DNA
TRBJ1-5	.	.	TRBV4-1	CASSQGAWELIDNQPQHF	TGCGCCAGCAGCCAAGGAGCATGGGAGTTAATAGACAATCAGCCCCAGCATTTT
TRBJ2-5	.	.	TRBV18	CASSPLEEAQETQYF	TGTGCCAGCTCACCACTTGAGGAGGCGCAAGAGACCCAGTACTTC
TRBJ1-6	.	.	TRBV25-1	CASSETGRGRSPLHF	TGTGCCAGCAGTGAAACGGGCAGGGGTCGTTCACCCCTCCACTTT
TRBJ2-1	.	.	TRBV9	CASSVGGAEYNEQFF	TGTGCCAGCAGCGTCGGAGGAGCGGAATACAATGAGCAGTTCTTC
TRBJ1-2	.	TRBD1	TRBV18	CASSPPSTDRGASYGYTF	TGTGCCAGCTCACCACCGAGCACGGACAGGGGGGCGAGCTATGGCTACACCTTC
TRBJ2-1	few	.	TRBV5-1	CASRAGDEQFF	TGCGCCAGCCGGGCCGGGGATGAGCAGTTCTTC
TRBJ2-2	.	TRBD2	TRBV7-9	CASSFDGGRADTGELFF	TGTGCCAGCAGCTTTGACGGCGGGAGGGCCGACACCGGGGAGCTGTTTTTT
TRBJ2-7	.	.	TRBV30	CAWSLTRDTLF	TGTGCCTGGAGTCTGACCCGGGACACACTCTTC
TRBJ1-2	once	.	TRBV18	CASSPDLADGYTF	TGTGCCAGCTCACCAGATTTGGCGGATGGCTACACCTTC
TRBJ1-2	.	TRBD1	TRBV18	CASSPTGPLFFFGYTF	TGTGCCAGCTCACCGACAGGGCCCCTTTTCTTCTTTGGCTACACCTTC
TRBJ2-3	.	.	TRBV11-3	CASSLDLRTSSTDTQYF	TGTGCCAGCAGCTTAGATCTCAGGACATCAAGCACAGATACGCAGTATTTT
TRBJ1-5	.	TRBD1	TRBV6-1	CASSEWAGGQPQHF	TGTGCCAGCAGTGAGTGGGCAGGGGGCCAGCCCCAGCATTTT
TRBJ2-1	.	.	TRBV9	CASASSYNEQFF	TGTGCCAGCGCGAGCTCCTACAATGAGCAGTTCTTC
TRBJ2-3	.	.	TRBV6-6	CASLRGTSTDTQYF	TGTGCCAGTCTCCGCGGGACCAGCACAGATACGCAGTATTTT
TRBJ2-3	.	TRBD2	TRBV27	CASSSLAGRTDTQYF	TGTGCCAGCAGTTCGCTAGCGGGGCGCACAGATACGCAGTATTTT
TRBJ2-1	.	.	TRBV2	CASYNTGNNEQFF	TGTGCCAGCTATAATACAGGGAACAATGAGCAGTTCTTC
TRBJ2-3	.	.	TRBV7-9	CASSFSSIPDTQYF	TGTGCCAGCAGCTTCTCTAGTATCCCAGATACGCAGTATTTT
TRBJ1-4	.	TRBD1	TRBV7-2	CASSPRQGSREKLFF	TGTGCCAGCAGCCCTCGACAGGGTAGTAGGGAAAAACTGTTTTTT
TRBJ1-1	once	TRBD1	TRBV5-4	CASSWGDRMNTEAFF	TGTGCCAGCAGCTGGGGGGACAGGATGAACACTGAAGCTTTCTTT
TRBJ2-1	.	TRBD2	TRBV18	CASSPPPTSGGQTYNEQFF	TGTGCCAGCTCACCACCCCCGACTAGCGGGGGGCAAACCTACAATGAGCAGTTCTTC
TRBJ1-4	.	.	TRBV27	CASSFDSGGNEKLFF	TGTGCCAGCAGTTTTGACAGCGGGGGAAATGAAAAACTGTTTTTT
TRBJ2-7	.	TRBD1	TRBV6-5	CASSLATGKFEQYF	TGTGCCAGCAGCCTCGCGACAGGGAAGTTCGAGCAGTACTTC
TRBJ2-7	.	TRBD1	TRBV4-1	CASSQEGDSYEQYF	TGCGCCAGCAGCCAAGAAGGGGACAGTTACGAGCAGTACTTC
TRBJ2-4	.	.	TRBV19	CASSTRQAQGAKNIQYF	TGTGCCAGTAGTACCCGACAGGCCCAAGGGGCCAAAAACATTCAGTACTTC
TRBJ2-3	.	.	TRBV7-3	CASSSYSGTYTDTQYF	TGTGCCAGCAGCTCCTATAGCGGAACCTACACAGATACGCAGTATTTT
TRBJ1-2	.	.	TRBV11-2	CASSRSGGAFLPDGYTF	TGTGCCAGCAGCCGATCGGGGGGCGCATTCCTTCCTGATGGCTACACCTTC
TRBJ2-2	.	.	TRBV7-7	CASSVLEANTGELFF	TGTGCCAGCAGCGTACTAGAGGCGAACACCGGGGAGCTGTTTTTT
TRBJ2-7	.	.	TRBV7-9	CASSSPLGDTYEQYF	TGTGCCAGCAGCTCCCCCTTAGGGGACACCTACGAGCAGTACTTC
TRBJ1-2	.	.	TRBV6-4	CASKPLGGGYGYTF	TGTGCCAGCAAACCCCTCGGGGGAGGCTATGGCTACACCTTC
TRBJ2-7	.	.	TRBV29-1	CSVVPTEYEQYF	TGCAGCGTTGTTCCCACAGAATACGAGCAGTACTTC
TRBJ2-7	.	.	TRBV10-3	CAISNSTLRFEQYF	TGTGCCATCAGTAACAGTACCCTCCGGTTCGAGCAGTACTTC
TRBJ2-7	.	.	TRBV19	CASSYGLTYEQYF	TGTGCCAGTAGTTACGGACTAACCTACGAGCAGTACTTC
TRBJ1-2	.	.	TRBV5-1	CASSPGPTRGGYTF	TGCGCCAGCAGCCCGGGGCCCACCCGGGGGGGCTACACCTTC
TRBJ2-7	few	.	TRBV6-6	CASSYSATDYEQYF	TGTGCCAGCAGTTACTCTGCGACAGATTACGAGCAGTACTTC
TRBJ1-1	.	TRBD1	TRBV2	CASSAGTGETEAFF	TGTGCCAGCAGTGCCGGGACAGGGGAAACTGAAGCTTTCTTT
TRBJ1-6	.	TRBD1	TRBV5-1	CASSLGQGSYNSPLHF	TGCGCCAGCAGCTTGGGACAGGGCTCCTATAATTCACCCCTCCACTTT
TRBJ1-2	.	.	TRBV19	CASSIYGANYGYTF	TGTGCCAGTAGTATTTACGGAGCTAACTATGGCTACACCTTC
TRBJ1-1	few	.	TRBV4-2	CASSQVIGGLYTEAFF	TGTGCCAGCAGCCAAGTTATCGGGGGACTTTACACTGAAGCTTTCTTT
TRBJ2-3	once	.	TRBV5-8	CASSLGLAFTDTQYF	TGTGCCAGCAGCTTGGGCCTAGCGTTCACAGATACGCAGTATTTT
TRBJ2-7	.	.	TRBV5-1	CASSDGPGSTYEQYF	TGCGCCAGCAGCGACGGCCCGGGATCAACCTACGAGCAGTACTTC
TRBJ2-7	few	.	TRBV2	CASSRATISYEQYF	TGTGCCAGCAGTCGAGCGACGATCTCCTACGAGCAGTACTTC